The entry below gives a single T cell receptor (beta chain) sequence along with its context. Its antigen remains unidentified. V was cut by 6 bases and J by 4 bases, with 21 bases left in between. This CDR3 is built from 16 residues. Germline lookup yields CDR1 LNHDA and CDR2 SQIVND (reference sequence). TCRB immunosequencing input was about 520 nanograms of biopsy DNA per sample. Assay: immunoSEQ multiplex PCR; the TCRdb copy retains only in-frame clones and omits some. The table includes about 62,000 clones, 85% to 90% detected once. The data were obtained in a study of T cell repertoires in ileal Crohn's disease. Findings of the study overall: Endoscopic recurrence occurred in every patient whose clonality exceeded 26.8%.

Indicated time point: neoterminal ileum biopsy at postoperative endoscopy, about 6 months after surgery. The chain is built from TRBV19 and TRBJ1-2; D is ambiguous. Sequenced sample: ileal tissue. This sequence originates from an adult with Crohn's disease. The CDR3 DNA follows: TGTGCCAGTAGCGCGGGTATAAAAAGACCTCCCTATGGCTACACCTTC. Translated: CASSAGIKRPPYGYTF.